This T cell receptor (beta chain) was observed in a study of T-cell reconstitution after alpha-beta-depleted transplantation in children. Between the trimmed V and J ends, which lost 6 bases and 6 bases, there was a span of 17 bases. Germline CDR1 reads MNHEY; CDR2 reads SVGEGT. The CDR3 sequence is 14 residues long. This clonotype was picked up many times. Unique molecular identifiers tagged the TCRbeta library. TCRdb fed the PCR reads into MiXCR, producing one record per CDR3 protein. The sample includes 350,000 to 450,000 distinct CDR3 sequences, about an eighth of them seen just once. This material consisted of PBMCs, taken from the stem cell graft. The chain is built from TRBV6-2 or TRBV6-3 and TRBJ2-5, with a possible D match to TRBD2 (7 bases). The source of this sequence is a human donor who donated a stem cell graft to a child with Fanconi anemia. For the CDR3, the DNA is TGTGCCAGCAGGGAGGGGGGGGCGCGGAAGACCCAGTACTTC. As protein: CASREGGARKTQYF.